Presented here are 10 T cell receptor beta chains from one specimen sequenced in a study of blood T cell repertoires in COVID-19. Sequencing used immunoSEQ multiplex PCR; TCRdb keeps in-frame clones, though not all of them. The sample lists 150,000 to 200,000 clones, around 87% seen once, with roughly 7% in the top ten. Source material: peripheral blood. These receptors originate from a woman of 80 years or more in a cohort sampled during active or convalescent COVID-19.

The V gene is TRBV2, the J gene TRBJ2-7, with TRBD1 matching 11 bases. The trim removed 8 bases at V and 4 bases at J, leaving 13 bases unmatched. This CDR3 contains 16 residues. Germline CDR1 and CDR2: SNHLY and FYNNEI. The CDR3 DNA reads TGTGCCAGCTTTTGGGCTTTGGGGACAGGGGGATACGAGCAGTACTTC. Its translation: CASFWALGTGGYEQYF.

The rearrangement joins TRBV9 to TRBJ2-5, with D maybe TRBD2 (7 bases). The CDR3 is 15 amino acids. Trimming removed 0 bases at V and 5 bases at J, with 14 bases between. CDR1 and CDR2 (germline): SGDLS, YYNGEE. CDR3 loop: CASSVGTGRGETQYF. CDR3 in DNA: TGTGCCAGCAGCGTAGGAACGGGGAGGGGGGAGACCCAGTACTTC.

The genes are TRBV7-8 and TRBJ1-5; 7 positions agree with TRBD1. Unmatched junction bases numbered 13, after V lost 5 bases and J lost 6 bases. This CDR3 has 16 residues. Germline-derived CDR1 and CDR2 are SGHVS and FQNEAQ. The CDR3 is CASSADRVRDGQPQHF. In DNA form, the CDR3 reads TGTGCCAGCAGCGCCGACAGGGTGAGGGATGGTCAGCCCCAGCATTTT.

The chain joins TRBV5-1 to TRBJ2-7; D unclear. The V end was cut by 2 bases, the J end by 0 bases, with 18 bases between. Germline CDR1 and CDR2: SGHRS and YFSETQ. The CDR3 is 17 amino acids. Here the CDR3 DNA reads TGCGCCAGCAGCTTTTTGAGAGGAACCTCGTTCTCCTACGAGCAGTACTTC. Translated, it gives CASSFLRGTSFSYEQYF.

The chain carries TRBV9 and TRBJ1-4; D may be TRBD1 (5 bases). CDR3 size: 15 residues. V was clipped by 0 bases and J by 6 bases, with 12 bases between them. The germline CDR1 and CDR2 sequences are SGDLS and YYNGEE. As DNA, the CDR3 is TGTGCCAGCAGCGTAGATGCAGGGTTAGATGAAAAACTGTTTTTT. It is translated as CASSVDAGLDEKLFF.

The rearrangement uses TRBV11-3 and TRBJ1-3; 9 positions match TRBD1. V shed 8 bases and J 1 base; nucleotides not matched to a gene: 3. From germline, CDR1 is SGHNT and CDR2 YENEEA. The CDR3 totals 14 residues. The CDR3: CASSTGGSGNTIYF. As DNA, the CDR3 is TGTGCCAGCTCGACAGGGGGTTCTGGAAACACCATATATTTT.

The rearrangement links TRBV7-9 to TRBJ1-5; D is perhaps TRBD1 (5 bases). V was cut by 5 bases and J by 2 bases, with 16 bases left in between. CDR3 length: 16 residues. CDR1 is SEHNR and CDR2 is FQNEAQ in the germline V gene (reference sequence). CDR3 DNA: TGTGCCAGCAGCGCCGGGACCGGGGGTGGCAATCAGCCCCAGCATTTT. It encodes CASSAGTGGGNQPQHF.

This clone was seen only once. This sequence joins TRBV18 and TRBJ1-4; 8 bases fit TRBD1. V shed 3 bases, J shed 4 bases, and the junction held 7 bases outside the gene matches. This CDR3 is 16 amino acids long. Germline V lookup: CDR1 KGHSH, CDR2 LQKENI. The chain's CDR3 is CASSPTRTGINEKLFF. The DNA for the CDR3 is TGTGCCAGCTCACCTACCCGGACAGGGATTAATGAAAAACTGTTTTTT.

V and J are TRBV28 and TRBJ2-2, with 15 nucleotides matching TRBD2. The V gene end was trimmed by 6 bases and the J gene end by 6 bases; junction bases not matched to a gene: 8. CDR1 MDHEN and CDR2 SYDVKM come from the germline V gene. This CDR3 comprises 17 residues. Here the CDR3 reads CASRQTRTSGRAGELFF. In DNA, the CDR3 is TGTGCCAGCAGGCAAACACGGACTAGCGGGAGGGCCGGGGAGCTGTTTTTT.

The gene calls are TRBV6-6 and TRBJ1-3; D unclear. Germline loops: CDR1 MNHNY, CDR2 SVGAGI (reference sequence). Trimming shortened V by 5 bases and J by 2 bases, and 13 bases separated the two germline ends. The CDR3 has 15 amino acids. CDR3: CASSPISRAGNTIYF. DNA of the CDR3: TGTGCCAGCAGTCCAATCAGCCGGGCTGGAAACACCATATATTTT.